This T cell receptor beta chain was documented in a study of siplizumab effects on memory and regulatory T cells. Germline trimming cut 4 bases from V and 4 bases from J; bases unmatched to any gene: 5. The CDR3 length is 14 residues. CDR1 is SGHRS and CDR2 is YFSETQ in the germline V gene. Assays captured 95,000 to 100,000 TCR templates per sample. Produced via immunoSEQ multiplex PCR; TCRdb's table is partial and in-frame only. The profile shows about 100,000 clones, 92% of them singletons. This clone has a handful of counts. The rearrangement uses TRBV5-1 and TRBJ2-7; 10 nucleotides agree with TRBD1. The clonotype comes from a human donor in good health. The source material was Tregs sorted from blood. CDR3 sequence: CASSEGQGLYEQYF. Written as DNA, the CDR3 is TGCGCCAGCAGCGAGGGACAGGGGCTATACGAGCAGTACTTC. The full variable domain, with the rest looked up from reference TRBV5-1 and TRBJ2-7, is KAGVTQTPRYLIKTRGQQVTLSCSPISGHRSVSWYQQTPGQGLQFLFEYFSETQRNKGNFPGRFSGRQFSNSRSEMNVSTLELGDSALYLCASSEGQGLYEQYFGPGTRLTVT.